These 8 T cell receptor beta chains came from one sample sequenced in a study of T-cell reconstitution after alpha-beta-depleted transplantation in children. Construction of the TCRbeta library involved unique molecular identifiers. TCRdb reprocessed the PCR reads with MiXCR, giving one entry per CDR3 protein. The sample contains just under 550,000 distinct CDR3 sequences, approximately 20% of which appear only once. The material was PBMCs from the stem cell graft donor, obtained from the stem cell graft. The receptors originated from a human donor who donated a stem cell graft to a child with acute lymphoblastic leukemia.

This clonotype was recorded only once. The rearrangement joins TRBV9 to TRBJ1-6; no definite D call. CDR3 size: 14 residues. Deletions cut 0 bases from V and 9 bases from J, with 10 bases between. Germline-derived CDR1 and CDR2 are SGDLS and YYNGEE. The CDR3 protein is CASSVEAWGSPLHF. The CDR3 DNA follows: TGTGCCAGCAGCGTAGAGGCGTGGGGTTCACCCCTCCACTTT.

This chain links TRBV10-2 with TRBJ2-7; possible D gene TRBD1, 6 bases. The germline V gene has CDR1 WSHSY and CDR2 SAAADI. The CDR3 consists of 13 residues. With 5 bases removed from V and 2 bases from J, the gap between germline ends came to 10 bases. The CDR3 sequence is CASSQQGAYEQYF. The CDR3 bases are TGCGCCAGCAGTCAACAGGGAGCCTACGAGCAGTACTTC.

This clonotype was seen repeatedly, ten times or more. The chain couples TRBV7-9 to TRBJ2-7, with D perhaps TRBD1 or TRBD2 (6 bases each). This CDR3 has 15 amino acids. Germline-derived CDR1 and CDR2 are SEHNR and FQNEAQ (reference sequence). Trimming left V 1 base short and J 2 bases short, with 12 bases between. The CDR3 coding sequence is TGTGCCAGCAGCTTAGAGGGGGGAACGGCCTACGAGCAGTACTTC. This translates into CASSLEGGTAYEQYF.

This clonotype was recorded a few times. J is TRBJ2-5 and V is TRBV27; 8 bases are shared with TRBD2. Germline assignment: CDR1 MNHEY and CDR2 SMNVEV (reference sequence). The length of the CDR3 is 15 residues. The junction had 6 bases not matched to a gene; V was cut back by 6 bases and J by 0 bases. CDR3 protein: CASRLAVRDQETQYF. DNA for the CDR3: TGTGCCAGCAGACTAGCGGTCAGGGACCAAGAGACCCAGTACTTC.

The V gene is TRBV5-1, the J gene TRBJ2-5, with D possibly matching TRBD2 (6 bases). Trimming removed 3 bases from V and 1 base from J, with 10 bases in between. In germline, CDR1 is SGHRS, CDR2 YFSETQ. This CDR3 contains 14 residues. CDR3 bases: TGCGCCAGCAGCTGGGGGGACGGCCAAGAGACCCAGTACTTC. Protein sequence: CASSWGDGQETQYF.

The chain employs TRBV29-1 and TRBJ2-7; D may correspond to TRBD1 or TRBD2 (5 bases each). With 2 bases removed from V and 3 bases from J, the gap between germline ends came to 14 bases. The CDR3 length is 14 residues. Germline V gene data show CDR1 as SQVTM and CDR2 as ANQGSEA. CDR3 DNA: TGCAGCGTTGAAAAACCGGGACCTCTCTACGAGCAGTACTTC. Its protein is CSVEKPGPLYEQYF.

In this sample, this clonotype turned up a few times. The CDR3 loop is CASSALDRAHSGNTIYF. The CDR3 nucleotides read TGTGCCAGCAGCGCCTTAGACAGGGCCCACTCTGGAAACACCATATATTTT. The V gene is TRBV9, the J gene TRBJ1-3; 7 bases align to TRBD1. CDR3 length: 17 amino acids. The junction had 9 bases not matched to a gene; V was cut back by 3 bases and J by 0 bases. Germline CDR1 is SGDLS and CDR2 is YYNGEE.

This clonotype was counted only a few times. This chain joins TRBV6-1 and TRBJ1-1; TRBD1 might be the D (6 bases). Trimming shortened V by 7 bases and J by 4 bases, and 13 bases separated the two germline ends. The CDR3 has 13 residues. Germline assignment: CDR1 MNHNS and CDR2 SASEGT. DNA for the CDR3: TGTGCCAGCACCCTACAGGGTGGCACTGAAGCTTTCTTT. Translating it yields CASTLQGGTEAFF.